These 25 T cell receptor beta chains were all obtained from the same sample, sequenced in a study of shared clonotypes between healthy human individuals. Method: immunoSEQ multiplex PCR; TCRdb's copy keeps in-frame clones and lacks some. Altogether more than 2,000,000 clones are present, about 92% being singletons, with the ten largest covering around 0.14%. Material for sequencing was naive CD4+ T cells sorted from blood. Subset defined: CD45RA+ positively selected. The receptor source for this set is a man younger than 35 in good health.

This clone was recorded once. CDR3 coding DNA: TGTGCCAGCAGTCGGACAGGGACTAACTATGGCTACACCTTC. Translation: CASSRTGTNYGYTF. V usage is TRBV6-4 and J usage is TRBJ1-2, with 8 bases matching TRBD1. The CDR3 has 14 amino acids. Trimming cost V 5 bases and J 0 bases; bases outside gene matches: 2. The V gene's germline CDR1 is MRHNA and CDR2 SNTAGT.

This chain uses TRBV5-1 with TRBJ2-1; weak D call: TRBD1 (6 bases). The germline CDR1 and CDR2 sequences are SGHRS and YFSETQ. Deletions cut 3 bases from V and 3 bases from J, with 16 bases between. This CDR3 comprises 16 residues. The DNA for the CDR3 is TGCGCCAGCAGCTCCTACAGGGTAGAGGGCTACAATGAGCAGTTCTTC. Translation gives CASSSYRVEGYNEQFF.

This rearrangement joins TRBV5-5 to TRBJ1-2; a possible D gene is TRBD1 (5 bases). V dropped 5 bases and J dropped 1 base, with 9 bases sitting between them. The V gene's germline CDR1 is SGHKS and CDR2 YYEKEE (reference sequence). This CDR3 comprises 13 residues. The CDR3 protein is CASSPDSNYGYTF. CDR3 nucleotides: TGTGCCAGCAGTCCCGACAGTAACTATGGCTACACCTTC. Full variable domain (missing parts from reference TRBV5-5 and TRBJ1-2): DAGVTQSPTHLIKTRGQQVTLRCSPISGHKSVSWYQQVLGQGPQFIFQYYEKEERGRGNFPDRFSARQFPNYSSELNVNALLLGDSALYLCASSPDSNYGYTFGSGTRLTVV.

The rearrangement links TRBV18 to TRBJ1-6; TRBD1 agrees at 11 bases. The CDR3 has 18 amino acids. Germline V gene sequence: CDR1 KGHSH, CDR2 LQKENI. After removal of 3 bases from V and 9 bases from J, the junction contained 13 bases not matched to a gene. CDR3 in DNA: TGTGCCAGCTCACCCCCCGGACAGGGGGCGGTTGGTAGTTCACCCCTCCACTTT. Translated, it gives CASSPPGQGAVGSSPLHF. Drawing the rest from reference TRBV18 and TRBJ1-6, the complete variable domain is NAGVMQNPRHLVRRRGQEARLRCSPMKGHSHVYWYRQLPEEGLKFMVYLQKENIIDESGMPKERFSAEFPKEGPSILRIQQVVRGDSAAYFCASSPPGQGAVGSSPLHFGNGTRLTVT.

Only a few counts were recorded for this clone. This chain joins TRBV2 and TRBJ1-1; no reliable D call. The CDR3 spans 13 residues. In germline, CDR1 is SNHLY, CDR2 FYNNEI. Between the trimmed V and J ends, which lost 3 bases and 4 bases, there was a span of 9 bases. The DNA of the CDR3 is TGTGCCAGCAGTGATGAGGATGGCACTGAAGCTTTCTTT. The encoded protein is CASSDEDGTEAFF.

The V gene is TRBV30, the J gene TRBJ2-2; 8 bases agree with TRBD2. With V trimmed by 0 bases and J by 1 base, 1 base remained unmatched. Per germline, CDR1 GTSNPN and CDR2 SVGIG (reference sequence). This CDR3 comprises 15 residues. The CDR3 here is CAWSVSGGNTGELFF. DNA of the CDR3: TGTGCCTGGAGTGTCAGCGGGGGGAACACCGGGGAGCTGTTTTTT.

V and J are TRBV5-5 and TRBJ2-7; TRBD1 or TRBD2 may be the D gene (6 bases each). The CDR3 runs to 14 residues. From germline, CDR1 is SGHKS and CDR2 YYEKEE (reference sequence). V lost 2 bases and J 4 bases, leaving 13 bases between the germline ends. The CDR3 sequence is CASSLNQGRYEQYF. CDR3 in DNA: TGTGCCAGCAGCTTAAACCAGGGGAGGTACGAGCAGTACTTC.

The genes are TRBV7-6 and TRBJ2-7, with no clear D. V lost 1 base, J lost 4 bases, and 5 bases lay in between. The CDR3 loop spans 12 amino acids. Germline V gene data show CDR1 as SGHVS and CDR2 as FNYEAQ. The CDR3 DNA reads TGTGCCAGCAGCTTAGAAACATACGAGCAGTACTTC. It yields the protein CASSLETYEQYF.

The gene calls are TRBV6-5 and TRBJ1-2; D remains ambiguous. Germline-derived CDR1 and CDR2 are MNHEY and SVGAGI. V lost 8 bases and J 6 bases, leaving 13 bases between the germline ends. This CDR3 region has 12 residues. The chain's CDR3 is CASFRGKNGYTF. CDR3 nucleotides: TGTGCCAGCTTTCGAGGGAAAAATGGCTACACCTTC.

V usage is TRBV27 and J usage is TRBJ1-1; D not resolved. Germline V gene data show CDR1 as MNHEY and CDR2 as SMNVEV (reference sequence). Trimming pared 4 bases from V and 1 base from J, leaving 13 bases between. This CDR3 is built from 15 residues. CDR3 in amino acids: CASSSFGSENTEAFF. CDR3 DNA: TGTGCCAGCAGTTCATTTGGGTCAGAGAACACTGAAGCTTTCTTT.

The chain combines TRBV15 with TRBJ2-2; D gene unclear. Germline lookup yields CDR1 LNHNV and CDR2 YYDKDF (reference sequence). Deletions cut 3 bases from V and 3 bases from J, with 5 bases between. The CDR3 is 13 residues long. The CDR3 sequence: CATSSGDTGELFF. The CDR3 DNA reads as TGTGCCACCAGCAGTGGGGACACCGGGGAGCTGTTTTTT. Supplemented by reference TRBV15 and TRBJ2-2, the full variable domain reads DAMVIQNPRYQVTQFGKPVTLSCSQTLNHNVMYWYQQKSSQAPKLLFHYYDKDFNNEADTPDNFQSRRPNTSFCFLDIRSPGLGDTAMYLCATSSGDTGELFFGEGSRLTVL.

The chain has TRBV10-1 and TRBJ1-2; tentatively, D is TRBD1 (5 bases). From germline, CDR1 is WNHNN and CDR2 SYGVQD (reference sequence). This CDR3 contains 16 residues. V lost 8 bases to trimming and J lost 4 bases, with 23 bases between them. The CDR3 DNA reads as TGCGCCAGCCCTGTTGGGTCGGGGGTGGTCCGCTATGGCTACACCTTC. As protein: CASPVGSGVVRYGYTF.

Regarding this clone: In the same sample, other DNA sequences code for this CDR3. The rearrangement uses TRBV9 and TRBJ1-4, with TRBD1 matching 7 bases. This CDR3 region has 14 residues. V lost 0 bases to trimming and J lost 8 bases; unmatched junction nucleotides: 4. CDR1 and CDR2 from the germline V gene are SGDLS and YYNGEE. The CDR3 spells CASSVGQGGEKLFF. Written as DNA, the CDR3 is TGTGCCAGCAGCGTAGGACAGGGAGGGGAAAAACTGTTTTTT.

A single count supports this clone. The gene calls are TRBV29-1 and TRBJ2-4; TRBD2 might be the D (6 bases). This CDR3 is 12 amino acids long. Trimming left V 7 bases short and J 3 bases short, with 10 bases between. In germline, CDR1 is SQVTM, CDR2 ANQGSEA. CDR3 bases: TGCAGCGCCTCCGGGGGCAAAAACATTCAGTACTTC. Protein product: CSASGGKNIQYF.

The chain joins TRBV5-1 to TRBJ2-3, with D perhaps TRBD2 (5 bases). The germline V and J ends were trimmed by 0 bases and 4 bases, with 12 bases remaining between them. There are 15 residues in the CDR3. Germline-derived CDR1 and CDR2 are SGHRS and YFSETQ. The CDR3 is CASSLEAGKADTQYF. CDR3 in DNA: TGCGCCAGCAGCTTGGAAGCCGGGAAAGCAGATACGCAGTATTTT.

V gene TRBV9 combines with J gene TRBJ2-7; D not resolved. Trimming removed 0 bases at V and 3 bases at J, with 13 bases between. The CDR3 contains 15 residues. Germline V gives CDR1 SGDLS, CDR2 YYNGEE. CDR3 coding DNA: TGTGCCAGCAGCGTAGGTTGGAGCGAGAACTACGAGCAGTACTTC. Its translation is CASSVGWSENYEQYF.

This clone was detected only once. The chain is built from TRBV27 and TRBJ2-2; 9 bases align to TRBD2. Germline CDR1 is MNHEY and CDR2 is SMNVEV (reference sequence). CDR3 length: 16 amino acids. J lost 5 bases, V lost 3 bases, and 7 bases had no gene match. CDR3 in DNA: TGTGCCAGCAGTTTGTATAGCGGGAGAAATACCGGGGAGCTGTTTTTT. This translates into CASSLYSGRNTGELFF.

The chain carries TRBV5-1 and TRBJ1-2; D not resolved. The CDR3 extends over 14 amino acids. Germline CDR1 is SGHRS and CDR2 is YFSETQ. The V end lost 2 bases, the J end lost 8 bases, and 16 bases lay between the germline ends. In DNA form, the CDR3 reads TGCGCCAGCAGCTTTATAGTGGCCCTTGTGGGCTACACCTTC. It translates to CASSFIVALVGYTF.

The V and J genes are TRBV18 and TRBJ1-2; 7 bases match TRBD1. The V segment lost 4 bases and the J segment 3 bases; nucleotides outside the gene matches: 5. Germline values: CDR1 KGHSH, CDR2 LQKENI. The CDR3 totals 14 residues. The CDR3, as DNA: TGTGCCAGCTCACAAAAGGGGGCGGACTATGGCTACACCTTC. Its protein is CASSQKGADYGYTF.

The gene calls are TRBV27 and TRBJ1-1; 12 nucleotides agree with TRBD1. After removal of 5 bases from V and 11 bases from J, the junction contained 6 bases not matched to a gene. In germline, CDR1 is MNHEY, CDR2 SMNVEV (reference sequence). This CDR3 comprises 13 residues. The CDR3 DNA sequence: TGTGCCAGCAGTAGGGGACAGGGGGCAAGGGCTTTCTTT. Translating it yields CASSRGQGARAFF.

The chain joins TRBV4-1 to TRBJ2-2; D is undetermined. Per germline, CDR1 MGHRA and CDR2 YSYEKL. The CDR3 length is 16 residues. With 5 bases removed from V and 0 bases from J, the gap between germline ends came to 13 bases. CDR3 sequence reads: CASSSLSSANTGELFF. CDR3 in DNA: TGCGCCAGCAGCTCCTTAAGTAGTGCGAACACCGGGGAGCTGTTTTTT.

In the case of this clone: The sample has other DNA sequences that encode this CDR3 too. This rearrangement joins TRBV18 to TRBJ2-1, with 9 bases lining up with TRBD1. The length of the CDR3 is 15 residues. Germline V gene sequence: CDR1 KGHSH, CDR2 LQKENI. J was trimmed by 4 bases and V by 0 bases; bases with no gene match: 1. This CDR3 is CASSPPGTGYNEQFF. The CDR3 bases are TGTGCCAGCTCACCACCTGGGACAGGGTACAATGAGCAGTTCTTC.

This clone is a singleton in its sample. This CDR3 is also generated by other DNA sequences in the sample. V gene TRBV11-2 combines with J gene TRBJ2-3; unclear D gene. With 3 bases removed from V and 7 bases from J, the gap between germline ends came to 5 bases. Germline V CDR1 and CDR2: SGHAT, FQNNGV. The CDR3 sequence is 11 residues long. CDR3 loop: CASSLENTQYF. The CDR3 DNA reads as TGTGCCAGCAGCTTGGAGAATACGCAGTATTTT.

CDR3 in DNA: TGCGCCAGCAGCTACGACAGGGGAGCGGAGACCCAGTACTTC. This codes for CASSYDRGAETQYF. V is TRBV5-1 and J is TRBJ2-5; 8 bases are a match to TRBD1. Trimming at V came to 3 bases and at J to 5 bases, leaving 6 bases not matched to a gene. From germline, CDR1 is SGHRS and CDR2 YFSETQ. The CDR3 is 14 residues long. Based on the CDR3 plus reference TRBV5-1 and TRBJ2-5, the full variable domain is KAGVTQTPRYLIKTRGQQVTLSCSPISGHRSVSWYQQTPGQGLQFLFEYFSETQRNKGNFPGRFSGRQFSNSRSEMNVSTLELGDSALYLCASSYDRGAETQYFGPGTRLLVL.

The J gene is TRBJ2-2, the V gene TRBV4-3; 11 nucleotides agree with TRBD2. This CDR3 contains 19 residues. V lost 1 base, J lost 1 base, and 8 bases stayed unmatched. Germline CDR1 and CDR2: LGHNA and YSLEER. Here the CDR3 DNA reads TGCGCCAGCAGCCAAGTATTTAGCGGGAGGGCCCAGAACACCGGGGAGCTGTTTTTT. Translating gives CASSQVFSGRAQNTGELFF.